The clone carrying this T cell receptor (beta chain) was counted only a few times. Original data processing: Nucleated cell counts were estimated from reference gene primer amplification. Data came from immunoSEQ multiplex PCR; TCRdb stores just in-frame clones and leaves some out. V, J and clone size reflect that table, while D and trimming were determined from the DNA. The data contain some 120,000 clones, just under 85% of them singletons. The data originate from a study of blood T cell repertoires in COVID-19. In the study overall: There were acute and convalescent COVID-19 samples, and they came from the United States, Italy and Spain. The analysed material was cDNA or gDNA that came from T cells, B-cell-depleted T cells, or PBMCs.

The TCR comes from a man between 65 and 79 years old with active or convalescent COVID-19. Sequenced sample: peripheral blood.

The chain's CDR3 is CSARPLETQYF. The DNA of the CDR3 is TGCAGTGCTAGACCTTTGGAGACCCAGTACTTC. V and J are TRBV20-1 and TRBJ2-5, with D uncertain. V lost 2 bases and J 5 bases, leaving 6 bases between the germline ends. Germline CDR1 DFQATT, CDR2 SNEGSKA (reference sequence). The CDR3 is made up of 11 amino acids.